This TCR beta chain was identified during a study of blood T cell repertoires in COVID-19. Assay used: immunoSEQ multiplex PCR; TCRdb lists only in-frame clones, some missing. Of about 140,000 clones in the sample, over 75% were seen once. Trimming cost V 5 bases and J 4 bases, with 15 bases left between them. This CDR3 region has 15 residues. CDR1 and CDR2 from the germline V gene are ENHRY and SYGVKD. Sequencing used peripheral blood. This rearrangement joins TRBV10-3 to TRBJ1-5; TRBD1 might be the D (6 bases). The receptor comes from a man between 65 and 85 years old with acute or convalescent COVID-19. The CDR3 sequence is CAISPTGGRNQPQHF. The CDR3 DNA reads as TGTGCCATCAGTCCGACAGGAGGTCGGAATCAGCCCCAGCATTTT.